Sequencing of this TCR beta chain was carried out in a study of yellow fever vaccine responses in identical twins. Study results and caveats: Reported findings indicate that twins' vaccine T cell responses seemed partially convergent, partially personalized.

There are 10 residues in the CDR3. Trimming cost V 5 bases and J 10 bases, with 6 bases left between them. As concerns this clonotype: Its antigen is as yet unknown.

TCRdb re-called the RT-PCR reads through MiXCR, storing one row per CDR3 protein. Among some 20,000 distinct CDR3 sequences listed, around two thirds were seen once. The source was T cells from blood (PBMCs), unsorted or a sorted subset (not recorded which), collected before or after yellow fever vaccination (not recorded which). The sequence was collected from a woman younger than 35 who received the yellow fever vaccine. V and J are TRBV23-1 and TRBJ2-1; the D is unclear. TRBV23-1 is an ORF; its function is uncertain. The CDR3 sequence: CASSVPEQFF. CDR3 coding DNA: TGCGCCAGCAGTGTCCCGGAGCAGTTCTTC.